These T cell receptor beta chains were read from a single sample in a study of blood T cell repertoires in COVID-19. Libraries were prepared by immunoSEQ multiplex PCR; TCRdb keeps only in-frame clonotypes and omits some of them. This sample has over 200,000 clones; around nine tenths occur once, and the top ten carry about 10%. Specimen: peripheral blood. The origin of the receptors is a man aged 40-50 years who had recovered from COVID-19. The CDR3 runs from the conserved cysteine through the conserved F or W. D genes are given only for firm matches. A clone size is listed for some rows: how often the clone was seen (once, few, many), or a class if it is expanded.

clone size: NA
V gene: TRBV6-2/TRBV6-3
D gene: NA
J gene: TRBJ2-2
CDR3 protein: CASSYYYTGELFF
CDR3 DNA: TGTGCCAGCAGTTACTACTATACCGGGGAGCTGTTTTTT

clone size: NA
V gene: TRBV13
D gene: TRBD2
J gene: TRBJ2-1
CDR3 protein: CASSSRLAGVFEQFF
CDR3 DNA: TGTGCCAGCAGCTCCCGACTAGCGGGAGTTTTTGAGCAGTTCTTC

clone size: NA
V gene: TRBV7-9
D gene: NA
J gene: TRBJ2-7
CDR3 protein: CASSSPAPAAQYF
CDR3 DNA: TGTGCCAGCAGCTCACCCGCGCCGGCGGCGCAGTACTTC

clone size: NA
V gene: TRBV7-3
D gene: NA
J gene: TRBJ1-6
CDR3 protein: CASSFRGSSGSPLHF
CDR3 DNA: TGTGCCAGCAGCTTCCGGGGGTCGTCAGGTTCACCCCTCCACTTT

clone size: NA
V gene: TRBV4-3
D gene: TRBD2
J gene: TRBJ2-3
CDR3 protein: CASSNRLAGGPDTQYF
CDR3 DNA: TGCGCCAGCAGTAACAGACTAGCGGGGGGCCCAGATACGCAGTATTTT

clone size: NA
V gene: TRBV5-4
D gene: TRBD2
J gene: TRBJ2-1
CDR3 protein: CASRKLAVSYNEQFF
CDR3 DNA: TGTGCCAGCAGGAAACTAGCGGTCTCCTACAATGAGCAGTTCTTC

clone size: NA
V gene: TRBV10-1
D gene: TRBD2
J gene: TRBJ2-1
CDR3 protein: CATSKTSGGSYNEQFF
CDR3 DNA: TGCGCCACCAGTAAGACTAGCGGGGGCTCCTACAATGAGCAGTTCTTC

clone size: NA
V gene: TRBV10-3
D gene: NA
J gene: TRBJ1-5
CDR3 protein: CAISDSGVGNQPQHF
CDR3 DNA: TGTGCCATCAGTGACTCGGGGGTGGGCAATCAGCCCCAGCATTTT

clone size: NA
V gene: TRBV19
D gene: NA
J gene: TRBJ2-1
CDR3 protein: CASSILAQVNNEQFF
CDR3 DNA: TGTGCCAGTAGTATACTAGCGCAAGTTAACAATGAGCAGTTCTTC

clone size: NA
V gene: TRBV5-1
D gene: TRBD2
J gene: TRBJ2-5
CDR3 protein: CASSRPSGGLETQYF
CDR3 DNA: TGCGCCAGCAGCAGGCCTAGCGGGGGCTTGGAGACCCAGTACTTC

clone size: few
V gene: TRBV19
D gene: TRBD2
J gene: TRBJ2-1
CDR3 protein: CASTASGLGNEQFF
CDR3 DNA: TGTGCCAGTACGGCTAGCGGCTTGGGCAATGAGCAGTTCTTC

clone size: NA
V gene: TRBV30
D gene: NA
J gene: TRBJ2-7
CDR3 protein: CAWSVGLHGYSSYEQYF
CDR3 DNA: TGTGCCTGGAGTGTGGGACTCCACGGCTATTCCTCCTACGAGCAGTACTTC

clone size: NA
V gene: TRBV18
D gene: NA
J gene: TRBJ2-1
CDR3 protein: CASSPGGKEQFF
CDR3 DNA: TGTGCCAGCTCACCAGGGGGGAAAGAGCAGTTCTTC

clone size: NA
V gene: TRBV5-1
D gene: NA
J gene: TRBJ1-2
CDR3 protein: CASRGQRSFNYGYTF
CDR3 DNA: TGCGCCAGCCGAGGACAGCGGTCTTTTAACTATGGCTACACCTTC

clone size: NA
V gene: TRBV24-1
D gene: TRBD2
J gene: TRBJ2-2
CDR3 protein: CATSDFIGTQGLAGATGELFF
CDR3 DNA: TGTGCCACCAGTGATTTTATCGGGACTCAGGGACTAGCGGGAGCTACCGGGGAGCTGTTTTTT

clone size: NA
V gene: TRBV5-1
D gene: NA
J gene: TRBJ1-3
CDR3 protein: CASSLGVSSGNTIYF
CDR3 DNA: TGCGCCAGCAGCTTGGGAGTTAGCTCTGGAAACACCATATATTTT

clone size: NA
V gene: TRBV5-5
D gene: NA
J gene: TRBJ2-3
CDR3 protein: CASRRDTGSATDTQYF
CDR3 DNA: TGTGCCAGCAGGCGTGACACGGGATCCGCAACAGATACGCAGTATTTT

clone size: once
V gene: TRBV27
D gene: NA
J gene: TRBJ1-2
CDR3 protein: CASSTGPNYGYTF
CDR3 DNA: TGCGCCAGCAGTACAGGGCCAAACTATGGCTACACCTTC

clone size: NA
V gene: TRBV18
D gene: NA
J gene: TRBJ2-1
CDR3 protein: CASSPRVADYNEQFF
CDR3 DNA: TGTGCCAGCTCACCCAGAGTAGCGGACTACAATGAGCAGTTCTTC